This T cell receptor (beta chain) is drawn from a study of T cell responses to AZD1222 COVID-19 vaccine. General study points: Recipients of AZD1222 seropositive at baseline numbered only five or six.

TCRdb's copy holds only in-frame clones and misses some; the assay was immunoSEQ multiplex PCR. The sample records about 120,000 clones, around 90% being singletons. Pooling covered second doses at about 4 or about 12 weeks. Germline V lookup: CDR1 SQVTM, CDR2 ANQGSEA. V gave up 1 base and J gave up 6 bases, with 6 bases separating them. This CDR3 is 12 amino acids long. About this clone: The target antigen is unknown. Other nucleotide sequences from this sample produce the same CDR3.

The clonotype comes from an adult who received the AZD1222 COVID-19 vaccine. The sequenced sample was peripheral blood, obtained 28 days after the second AZD1222 dose. The V call is TRBV29-1, the J call TRBJ2-2, with a tentative D call TRBD2 (5 bases). As DNA, the CDR3 is TGCAGCGTTGAAGGGCGGGCCGGGGAGCTGTTTTTT. It encodes CSVEGRAGELFF.